The 15 T cell receptor beta chains below all came from one sample that was sequenced in a study of regulatory T cells in long-lasting Graves disease. To make TCR beta libraries, researchers used iRepertoire HTBI primers and Arm-PCR of CDR3 regions. TCRdb called the multiplex PCR reads again in MiXCR, with one record for every CDR3 protein. The repertoire holds nearly 350,000 distinct CDR3 sequences, with 15% to 20% as singletons. Time point given: persistent/refractory GD, antithyroid drugs over 5 years with positive TRAb. Isolated PBMC RNA provided the starting material for the TCR library. This material consisted of peripheral blood mononuclear cells (PBMCs), taken when the disease was refractory, from a patient treated with antithyroid drugs. These receptors were collected from a female donor with Graves disease.

This clonotype came up many times. The CDR3 DNA is TGCAGTGCTAGGCCGACAGGGATGGGCAATCAGCCCCAGCATTTT. This encodes CSARPTGMGNQPQHF. The gene calls are TRBV20-1 and TRBJ1-5, with 7 bases matching TRBD1. The CDR3 loop spans 15 amino acids. Per the germline V gene, CDR1 is DFQATT and CDR2 is SNEGSKA (reference sequence). Trimming cost V 3 bases and J 2 bases; bases outside gene matches: 7.

This clonotype was seen ten or more times. This chain joins TRBV28 and TRBJ2-5; 7 bases are a match to TRBD2. CDR1 and CDR2 (germline): MDHEN, SYDVKM. V lost 7 bases, J lost 5 bases, and 13 bases stayed unmatched. The CDR3 length is 15 residues. CDR3 nucleotide sequence: TGTGCCAGCATGGGACGAGCGGGGTTTGGGGAGACCCAGTACTTC. Residues: CASMGRAGFGETQYF.

In regard to this clonotype: The junction does not match germline at one end; this may be a read error. V usage is TRBV5-1 and J usage is TRBJ1-1, with 7 bases lining up with TRBD1. The CDR3 contains 14 residues. CDR1 is SGHRS and CDR2 is YFSETQ in the germline V gene. The DNA of the CDR3 is TGCGCCAGCAGCGCCGGGACAGCGTCCACTGAAGCTTCCTTT. Its protein product is CASSAGTASTEASF.

This clonotype was recorded a few times. The CDR3 loop is CASSWRREGAETQYF. DNA of the CDR3: TGTGCCAGCAGCTGGCGCAGGGAAGGTGCAGAGACCCAGTACTTC. The chain links TRBV7-9 to TRBJ2-5; possibly TRBD1 for D (5 bases). V lost 4 bases and J 4 bases, leaving 16 bases between the germline ends. CDR3 length equals 15 residues. Germline lookup yields CDR1 SEHNR and CDR2 FQNEAQ (reference sequence).

This clonotype showed up just a few times. CDR3 sequence (DNA): TGCGCCAGCAGCGACGGACAGGGGGAGTTTAATGAAAAACTGTTTTTT. It is translated as CASSDGQGEFNEKLFF. The V and J genes are TRBV5-1 and TRBJ1-4, with 10 bases aligning to TRBD1. CDR3 size: 16 residues. V was clipped by 4 bases and J by 4 bases; unmatched bases: 7. Germline V gene lookup returns CDR1 SGHRS and CDR2 YFSETQ.

About this clonotype: It is likely a read error: a sequence one base away is far more abundant. V usage is TRBV6-2 or TRBV6-3 and J usage is TRBJ1-5; D gene uncertain. The germline V gene encodes CDR1 MNHEY and CDR2 SVGEGT. CDR3 length equals 13 residues. The CDR3 nucleotides are TGTGCCAGCGGTTACGATAGCAATCAGCCCCAGCATTTT. It encodes CASGYDSNQPQHF.

This clonotype was counted at least ten times. The DNA of the CDR3 is TGTGCCAGCAGGGATGGAAAGGGCAATCAGCCCCAGCATTTT. Translation: CASRDGKGNQPQHF. The chain combines TRBV6-1 with TRBJ1-5; no reliable D call. CDR1 MNHNS and CDR2 SASEGT come from the germline V gene. V was clipped by 6 bases and J by 2 bases, with 11 bases between them. The CDR3 is 14 residues long.

The genes are TRBV3-1 and TRBJ2-2, with 7 bases identical to TRBD1. With 2 bases clipped from V and 5 bases from J, the junction kept 17 bases outside the gene matches. The germline CDR1 and CDR2 sequences are LGHDT and YNNKEL (reference sequence). The CDR3 length is 19 residues. CDR3 nucleotide sequence: TGTGCCAGCAGCCAATTTTGGTCTAGGGGGCTCACTTCAACCGGGGAGCTGTTTTTT. It translates to CASSQFWSRGLTSTGELFF.

In its sample, this clonotype was seen a few times. The chain employs TRBV5-1 and TRBJ2-7; D possibly uses TRBD1 or TRBD2 (5 bases each). Germline V gene data show CDR1 as SGHRS and CDR2 as YFSETQ. The CDR3 sequence is 15 residues long. The germline V and J ends were trimmed by 0 bases and 6 bases, with 16 bases remaining between them. Written as DNA, the CDR3 is TGCGCCAGCAGCTTGGGAGGAAACAATGGGGGCGAGCAGTACTTC. Protein product: CASSLGGNNGGEQYF.

The genes are TRBV28 and TRBJ2-2, with 10 positions matching TRBD1. Germline-derived CDR1 and CDR2 are MDHEN and SYDVKM. V trimming: 5 bases; J trimming: 10 bases; junction bases outside the gene matches: 7. The CDR3 spans 14 residues. DNA of the CDR3: TGTGCCAGCAGTCCGGACAGGGGGGCCGAGGAGCTGTTTTTT. Protein sequence: CASSPDRGAEELFF.

This clonotype was seen at least ten times. V is TRBV30 and J is TRBJ1-2; D is uncertain. Germline V lookup: CDR1 GTSNPN, CDR2 SVGIG (reference sequence). The CDR3 is 11 amino acids. V shed 5 bases and J shed 2 bases, with 6 bases lying between them. The CDR3, as DNA: TGTGCCTGGCACTTGAACTATGGCTACACCTTC. This sequence encodes CAWHLNYGYTF.

The rearrangement uses TRBV6-5 and TRBJ1-1; no clear D. V was cut by 0 bases and J by 5 bases, with 13 bases left in between. CDR3 length: 15 residues. Per the germline V gene, CDR1 is MNHEY and CDR2 is SVGAGI. The CDR3, as DNA: TGTGCCAGCAGTTACTCGATGGTGGGGTGGACTGAAGCTTTCTTT. Amino acid sequence: CASSYSMVGWTEAFF.

Of note for this clonotype: The junction does not match germline at one end; this may be a read error. The V call is TRBV20-1, the J call TRBJ2-4; D is perhaps TRBD1 or TRBD2 (5 bases each). There are 15 residues in the CDR3. Per the germline V gene, CDR1 is DFQATT and CDR2 is SNEGSKA (reference sequence). The CDR3, as DNA: TGCGGTGCTCGTGAATGGGGGATAGCCAAAAACATTCAGTACTTC. Amino acid sequence: CGAREWGIAKNIQYF.

Worth noting for this clonotype: The junction and the germline gene differ at one end; a read error may be behind it. The chain combines TRBV12-3 or TRBV12-4 with TRBJ1-2; tentative D call: TRBD1 (5 bases). There are 17 residues in the CDR3. The CDR3 loop is CATSDFPIRDGNYGYTF. CDR3 nucleotides: TGTGCCACCAGTGATTTCCCAATCCGGGACGGCAACTATGGCTACACCTTC.

As regards this clonotype: This could be a read error, since a much larger clone is one nucleotide away. The chain has TRBV20-1 and TRBJ2-7; the D gene is possibly TRBD1 (6 bases). This CDR3 comprises 15 residues. CDR1 is DFQATT and CDR2 is SNEGSKA in the germline V gene (reference sequence). The CDR3 here is CGARDFGRGRYEQYF. For the CDR3, the DNA is TGCGGTGCTAGAGATTTTGGCAGGGGACGATACGAGCAGTACTTC.